This T cell receptor (beta chain) was observed in a study of cytotoxic CD8 clonotypes in ibrutinib-treated CLL. Study-wide findings and caveats: Higher circulating CD8+ T-cell counts strongly accompanied higher baseline clonality, above age-matched healthy donors.

Method: immunoSEQ multiplex PCR; TCRdb's copy keeps in-frame clones and lacks some. The sample includes about 200,000 clones, roughly 73% of them seen just once. PBMCs that had been cryopreserved were the source of approximately 1.8 micrograms of genomic DNA for TCR beta libraries. Comment on this clone: Its target is not known.

Germline V gene lookup returns CDR1 ENHRY and CDR2 SYGVKD. The CDR3 sequence is 13 residues long. The clonotype was recovered from a human donor with chronic lymphocytic leukemia. The sequences come from PBMCs, collected after 12 months of ibrutinib treatment. The chain uses TRBV10-3 and TRBJ2-5; D uncertain. CDR3 bases: TGTGCGCACTCGGGCGTCCTTCAAGAGACCCAGTACTTC. Protein product: CAHSGVLQETQYF.